The present entry profiles one TCR beta chain with its context. The antigen this receptor binds is unknown. Nothing much larger sits one base from this clone, and base qualities are not available. These data belong to a study of identical twins listed by TCRdb under 2016. Background on the whole study: To test whether fetal clonotypes persist, this study deep-sequenced TCR alpha and beta repertoires from monozygotic twins, from unrelated adults of various ages, and from cord blood. To rule out contamination, the twin experiments were replicated at different times with different library preparation protocols.

All donors were healthy Caucasians. The twin cohort consisted of three pairs of female monozygotic twins, all aged about 18 to 29 years. CD4+ and CD8+ T cell populations were isolated with positive isolation kits from Invitrogen. V gives up 6 bases and J gives up 4 bases, and the segment between their germline ends measures 8 bases. Including cysteine and phenylalanine, the CDR3 has 12 amino acids. The retained sequence is limited to the CDR3, 36 bases, with the frame set at the first base. What the authors observed across the whole study: Excess twin sharing in beta out-of-frame sequences was weaker because fewer shared sequences lowered the signal-to-noise ratio. Invariant T cells such as MAIT and iNKT could partly confound zero-insertion analyses, though diverse VJ usage argued against this for most clonotypes. Conclusions relied on cross-sectional statistical analysis, since the same donors could not be followed over many years. Fewer insertions were carried by abundant cord blood beta clonotypes, a similar but weaker trend appeared in young adult naive repertoires, and no such trend appeared in memory repertoires. Compared with coincidental sharing between unrelated individuals, out-of-frame TCR alpha sequences shared between twins showed an excess of sequences with low generation probability. Recombination models systematically underestimated out-of-frame TCR alpha sharing in monozygotic twins but agreed with sharing between unrelated individuals.

The library was prepared using 5' RACE. TCRdb records Illumina HiSeq 2000 as the sequencer. Template switching added a universal primer binding site, and the final cDNA carried a unique molecular identifier that allowed TCR cDNA molecules to be counted accurately. Specific primers in the conserved constant-segment region were used to synthesize first-strand cDNA for the TCR alpha and beta chains. To control for contamination, every cDNA library was double barcoded, receiving both a SMART-Mk sample barcode and Illumina barcodes. TruSeq adapter sequences and Illumina sample barcodes were added in two successive PCR steps. The Illumina HiSeq platform was used with custom primers to sequence TCR alpha and beta cDNA libraries. As for the authors' bioinformatics: Raw reads were processed with MiGEC to extract unique molecular identifiers, and MiXCR was used to determine CDR3 positions. Recombination models were inferred per individual with the repgenHMM and IGoR tools using an EM algorithm. Shared clonotype analysis was performed with the tcR package in R, normalizing sharing by the product of cloneset sizes. Out-of-frame nonproductive sequences were analyzed to study raw recombination free of thymic and clonal selection effects. Clones were called with MiXCR by TCRdb after fastp trimmed the public reads at Q25, and only in-frame beta chains were retained. Each CDR3 protein gets just one entry, which takes the most common genes and DNA from the rows behind it. In this record, the V and J calls reflect TCRdb's handling and not the investigators' own analysis. For this sample the table gives about 530,000 distinct CDR3 sequences, of which approximately 16% were detected only once. Jointly, the top ten make up roughly 0.42% of the sample.

A further study also used this sample, focusing on yellow fever vaccine responses in identical twins. The second study's paper adds: The authors reported that the T cell response to vaccination in identical twins appeared partly convergent and partly personalized. Focusing on identical twins, the study followed the T cell clones that responded to the vaccine, and did so with precision.

The V gene is TRBV12-3 or TRBV12-4 and the J gene is TRBJ2-3, with the D gene not confidently named. This clonotype originated in a young woman in good health. The sequenced sample was CD4+ T cells sorted from blood. CDR3 reads: CASRLEADTQYF. The DNA sequence is given as TGTGCCAGCAGACTCGAGGCAGATACGCAGTATTTT.